This entry describes one T cell receptor beta chain. Antigen unknown. These data come from a study of cytomegalovirus exposure and HLA in healthy donors. Study details: In terms of ancestry, the Caucasian-associated cluster contained about four fifths of the approximately 420 genotyped donors. Points from the study as a whole: Immune exposure information available was restricted to CMV serostatus. The likely origin of a cluster of highly shared sequence variants was a sequencing artifact.

PCR involved 60 Vbeta and 13 Jbeta primers. This table comes from immunoSEQ multiplex PCR, and its TCRdb copy is limited to in-frame clones, with some not included. The sample yields a few hundred thousand clones, roughly 80% seen once. This CDR3 comprises 15 residues. V was pared by 6 bases and J by 2 bases, with 16 bases between. CDR1 is MNHEY, CDR2 SVGAGI, per germline. The TCR was taken from a man aged 25 to 40 in good health and CMV-seronegative. Sequencing was performed on PBMCs. The genes are TRBV6-5 and TRBJ1-2, with D unresolved. CDR3 sequence reads: CASRRYPVGNYGYTF. CDR3 nucleotide sequence: TGTGCCAGCAGACGGTACCCTGTCGGGAACTATGGCTACACCTTC.